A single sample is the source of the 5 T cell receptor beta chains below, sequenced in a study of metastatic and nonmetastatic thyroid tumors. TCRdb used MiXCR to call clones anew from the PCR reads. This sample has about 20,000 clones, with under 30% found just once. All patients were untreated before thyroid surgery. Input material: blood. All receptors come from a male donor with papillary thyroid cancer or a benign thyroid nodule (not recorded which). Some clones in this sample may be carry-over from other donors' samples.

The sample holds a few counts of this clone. The CDR3 nucleotides are TGTGCCAGCAGTTACGCAAGGTCCTACGAGCAGTACTTC. It is translated as CASSYARSYEQYF. The chain combines TRBV6-2 or TRBV6-3 with TRBJ2-7; D remains unclear. The V end lost 2 bases, the J end lost 1 base, and 6 bases lay between the germline ends. Looked up from germline, CDR1 is MNHEY and CDR2 is SVGEGT. CDR3 length equals 13 residues.

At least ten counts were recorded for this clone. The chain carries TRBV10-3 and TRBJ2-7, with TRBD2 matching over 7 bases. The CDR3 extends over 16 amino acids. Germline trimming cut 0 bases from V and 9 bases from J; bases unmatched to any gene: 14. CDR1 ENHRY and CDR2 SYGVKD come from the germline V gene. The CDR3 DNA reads TGTGCCATCAGTGAGTCGGGGGGGGAGGGCCGTCGAGTGCAGTACTTC. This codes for CAISESGGEGRRVQYF.

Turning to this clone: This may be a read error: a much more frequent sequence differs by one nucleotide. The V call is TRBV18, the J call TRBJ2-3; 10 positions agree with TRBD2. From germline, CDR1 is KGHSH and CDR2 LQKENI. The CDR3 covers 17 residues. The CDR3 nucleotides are TGTGCCAACTCACTCCGAGCCGGGACTAGCGGCACAGATACGCAGTATTTT. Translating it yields CANSLRAGTSGTDTQYF. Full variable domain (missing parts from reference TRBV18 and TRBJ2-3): NAGVMQNPRHLVRRRGQEARLRCSPMKGHSHVYWYRQLPEEGLKFMVYLQKENIIDESGMPKERFSAEFPKEGPSILRIQQVVRGDSAAYFCANSLRAGTSGTDTQYFGPGTRLTVL.

The CDR3 nucleotides read TGTGCCAGCAGCTTGACTAAGGCCTACGAGCAGTACTTC. Protein: CASSLTKAYEQYF. J is TRBJ2-7 and V is TRBV7-2, with a tentative D call TRBD2 (5 bases). Per germline, CDR1 SGHTA and CDR2 FQGNSA. Trimming left V 3 bases short and J 2 bases short, with 8 bases between. The CDR3 runs 13 residues.

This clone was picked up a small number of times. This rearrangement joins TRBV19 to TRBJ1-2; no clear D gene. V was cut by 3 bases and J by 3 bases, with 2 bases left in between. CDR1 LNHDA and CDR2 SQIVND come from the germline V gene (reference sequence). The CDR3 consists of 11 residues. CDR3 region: CASSIDYGYTF. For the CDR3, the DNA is TGTGCCAGTAGTATCGACTATGGCTACACCTTC.